This TCR beta chain was found in a study of shared clonotypes between healthy human individuals. Notes on the study in general: Only blood was sampled; tissue repertoires likely differ.

Between the trimmed V and J ends, which lost 6 bases and 4 bases, there was a span of 16 bases. Germline-derived CDR1 and CDR2 are SNHLY and FYNNEI. The CDR3 spans 15 residues. About this clone: Antigen unknown.

Adult donors, all healthy and HIV-negative, had no recent acute infections or vaccinations. In the original analysis: With immunoSEQ giving junction-only sequences and no quality scores, filtering differed. Sequenced by immunoSEQ multiplex PCR; TCRdb stores in-frame clones only, minus some. From that table come the V and J calls and clone size; the DNA was used to work out D and trimming. The table records about 470,000 clones, roughly 77% of them present only once. The receptor comes from a woman between 40 and 55 years old in good health. Some clones in this sample may be carry-over from other donors' samples. The chain has TRBV2 and TRBJ1-5, with a tentative D call TRBD1 (5 bases). Material: PBMCs. Here the CDR3 reads CASRKGAGQNQPQHF. The CDR3 DNA is TGTGCCAGCAGGAAAGGGGCAGGTCAGAATCAGCCCCAGCATTTT.